Sequencing of this T cell receptor beta chain was carried out in a study of T cells in localized non-small cell lung cancer. Study-wide points: Detection in adjacent lung was observed for a median around 55 of the top 100 tumor clones. Longer survival (overall) was linked to higher T cell density in blood.

Assay used: immunoSEQ multiplex PCR; TCRdb lists only in-frame clones, some missing. The sample lists about 1,300 clones, about a fifth occurring once. With regard to this clone: Its target is not known.

The germline gives CDR1 LNHNV, CDR2 YYDKDF (reference sequence). CDR3 length: 14 amino acids. V was trimmed by 3 bases and J by 4 bases, leaving 9 bases between them. The receptor was derived from a male donor older than 55 with stage III squamous cell lung carcinoma. The sample consisted of normal lung tissue next to the tumor, taken before any cancer treatment. The chain combines TRBV15 with TRBJ1-4, with a tentative D call TRBD1 (6 bases). CDR3 coding DNA: TGTGCCACCAGCAGTTACAGGGTTAATGAAAAACTGTTTTTT. As protein: CATSSYRVNEKLFF.